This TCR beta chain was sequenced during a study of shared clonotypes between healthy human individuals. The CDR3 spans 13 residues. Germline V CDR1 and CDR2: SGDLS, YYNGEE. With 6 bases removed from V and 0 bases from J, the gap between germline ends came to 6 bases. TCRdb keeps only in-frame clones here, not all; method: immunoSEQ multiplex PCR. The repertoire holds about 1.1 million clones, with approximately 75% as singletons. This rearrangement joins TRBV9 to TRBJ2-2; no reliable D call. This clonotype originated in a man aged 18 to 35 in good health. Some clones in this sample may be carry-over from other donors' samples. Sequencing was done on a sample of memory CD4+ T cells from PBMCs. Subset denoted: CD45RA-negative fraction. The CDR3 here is CASTRANTGELFF. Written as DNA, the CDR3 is TGTGCCAGCACGAGAGCGAACACCGGGGAGCTGTTTTTT. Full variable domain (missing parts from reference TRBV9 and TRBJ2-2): DSGVTQTPKHLITATGQRVTLRCSPRSGDLSVYWYQQSLDQGLQFLIQYYNGEERAKGNILERFSAQQFPDLHSELNLSSLELGDSALYFCASTRANTGELFFGEGSRLTVL.